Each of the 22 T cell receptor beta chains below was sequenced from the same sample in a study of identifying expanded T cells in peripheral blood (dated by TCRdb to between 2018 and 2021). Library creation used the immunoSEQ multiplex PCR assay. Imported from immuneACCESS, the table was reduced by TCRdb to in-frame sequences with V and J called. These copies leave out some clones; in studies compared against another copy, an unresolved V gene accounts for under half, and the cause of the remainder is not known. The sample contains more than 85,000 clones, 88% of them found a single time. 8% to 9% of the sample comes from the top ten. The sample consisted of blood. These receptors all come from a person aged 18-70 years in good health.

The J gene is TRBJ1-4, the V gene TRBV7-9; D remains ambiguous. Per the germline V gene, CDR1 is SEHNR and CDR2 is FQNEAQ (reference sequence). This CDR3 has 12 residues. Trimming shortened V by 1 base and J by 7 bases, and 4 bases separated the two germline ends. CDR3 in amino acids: CASSLGVEKLFF. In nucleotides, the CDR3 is TGTGCCAGCAGCTTAGGGGTTGAAAAACTGTTTTTT.

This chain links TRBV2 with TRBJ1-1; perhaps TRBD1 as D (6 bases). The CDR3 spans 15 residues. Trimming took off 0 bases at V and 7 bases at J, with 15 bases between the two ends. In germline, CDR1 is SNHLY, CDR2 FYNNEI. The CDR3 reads CASSEAGGGWLEAFF. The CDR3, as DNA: TGTGCCAGCAGTGAAGCGGGAGGGGGTTGGCTTGAAGCTTTCTTT.

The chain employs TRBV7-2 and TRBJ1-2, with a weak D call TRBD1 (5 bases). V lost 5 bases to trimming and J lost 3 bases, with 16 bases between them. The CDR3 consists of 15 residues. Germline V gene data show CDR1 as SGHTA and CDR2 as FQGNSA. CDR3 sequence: CASSQLGRLDYGYTF. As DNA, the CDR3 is TGTGCCAGCAGCCAGCTGGGGCGCCTTGACTATGGCTACACCTTC.

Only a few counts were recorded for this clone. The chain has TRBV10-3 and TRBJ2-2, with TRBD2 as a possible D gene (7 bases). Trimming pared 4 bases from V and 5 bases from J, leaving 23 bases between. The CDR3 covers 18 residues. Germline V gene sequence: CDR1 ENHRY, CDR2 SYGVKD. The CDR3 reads CAISAPGGRERHTGELFF. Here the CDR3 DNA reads TGTGCCATCAGTGCACCGGGGGGCCGAGAACGGCATACCGGGGAGCTGTTTTTT.

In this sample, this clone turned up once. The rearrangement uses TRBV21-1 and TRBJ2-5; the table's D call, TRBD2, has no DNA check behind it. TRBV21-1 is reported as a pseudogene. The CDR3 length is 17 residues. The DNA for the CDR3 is TGTGCCAGCAGCCCCCGGACGAGGGTCCCTCTGGGGGAGACCCAGTACTTC. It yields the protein CASSPRTRVPLGETQYF.

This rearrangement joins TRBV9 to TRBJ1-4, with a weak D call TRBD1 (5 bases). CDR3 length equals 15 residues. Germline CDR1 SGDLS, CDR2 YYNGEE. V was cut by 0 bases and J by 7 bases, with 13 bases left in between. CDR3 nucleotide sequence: TGTGCCAGCAGCGTAGCACGGGGGTATGCTGAAAAACTGTTTTTT. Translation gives CASSVARGYAEKLFF.

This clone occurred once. CDR3 in amino acids: CASSGGTRVSRGEAFF. CDR3 in DNA: TGTGCCAGCAGCGGGGGGACCAGGGTTTCGCGCGGTGAAGCTTTCTTT. The V call is TRBV5-4, the J call TRBJ1-1, with a possible D match to TRBD1 (5 bases). The CDR3 is made up of 16 amino acids. The germline V gene has CDR1 SGHNT and CDR2 YYREEE (reference sequence). Trimming took 4 bases from V and 7 from J, leaving 23 bases between them.

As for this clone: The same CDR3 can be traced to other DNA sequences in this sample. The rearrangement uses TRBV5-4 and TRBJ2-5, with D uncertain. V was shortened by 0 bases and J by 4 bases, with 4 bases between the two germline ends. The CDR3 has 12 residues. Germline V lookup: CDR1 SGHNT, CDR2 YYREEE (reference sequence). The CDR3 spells CASSLVGETQYF. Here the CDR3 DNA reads TGTGCCAGCAGCTTGGTAGGAGAGACCCAGTACTTC.

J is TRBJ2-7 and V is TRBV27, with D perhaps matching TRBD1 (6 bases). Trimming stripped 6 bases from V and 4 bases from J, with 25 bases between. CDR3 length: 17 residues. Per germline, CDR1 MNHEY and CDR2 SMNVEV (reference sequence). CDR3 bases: TGTGCCAGCAGCCGCTCCGGGACACCCACCGCAGGTTACGAGCAGTACTTC. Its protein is CASSRSGTPTAGYEQYF.

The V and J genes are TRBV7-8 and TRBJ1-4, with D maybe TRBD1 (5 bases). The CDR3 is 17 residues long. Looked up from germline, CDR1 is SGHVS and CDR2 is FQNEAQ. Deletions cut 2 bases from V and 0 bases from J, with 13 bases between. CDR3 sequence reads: CASSLSYGAPTNEKLFF. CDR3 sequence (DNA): TGTGCCAGCAGCTTATCGTACGGGGCCCCAACTAATGAAAAACTGTTTTTT.

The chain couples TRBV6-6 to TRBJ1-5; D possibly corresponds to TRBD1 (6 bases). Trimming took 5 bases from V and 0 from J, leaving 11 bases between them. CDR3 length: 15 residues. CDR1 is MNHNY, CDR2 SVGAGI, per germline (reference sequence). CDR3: CASSQNRDSNQPQHF. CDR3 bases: TGTGCCAGCAGTCAAAACAGGGATAGCAATCAGCCCCAGCATTTT.

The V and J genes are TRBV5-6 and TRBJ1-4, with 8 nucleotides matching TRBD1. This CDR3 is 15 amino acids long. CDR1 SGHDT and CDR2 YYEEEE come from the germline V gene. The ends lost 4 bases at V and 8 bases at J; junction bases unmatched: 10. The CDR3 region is CASSPNRSGGEKLFF. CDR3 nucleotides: TGTGCCAGCAGCCCCAATCGGTCAGGGGGCGAAAAACTGTTTTTT.

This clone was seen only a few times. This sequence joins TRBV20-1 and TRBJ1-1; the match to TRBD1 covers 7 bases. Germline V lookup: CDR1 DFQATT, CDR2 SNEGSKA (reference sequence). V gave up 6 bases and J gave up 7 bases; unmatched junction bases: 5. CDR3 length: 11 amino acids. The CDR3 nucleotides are TGCAGTGCCTCACAGGGGAATGAAGCTTTCTTT. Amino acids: CSASQGNEAFF.

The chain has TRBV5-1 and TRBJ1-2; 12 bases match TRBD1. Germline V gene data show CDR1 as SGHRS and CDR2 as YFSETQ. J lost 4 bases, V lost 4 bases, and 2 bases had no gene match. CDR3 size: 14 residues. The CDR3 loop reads CASSGTGGVYGYTF. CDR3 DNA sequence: TGCGCCAGCAGCGGGACAGGGGGCGTCTATGGCTACACCTTC. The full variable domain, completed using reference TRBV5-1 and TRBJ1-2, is KAGVTQTPRYLIKTRGQQVTLSCSPISGHRSVSWYQQTPGQGLQFLFEYFSETQRNKGNFPGRFSGRQFSNSRSEMNVSTLELGDSALYLCASSGTGGVYGYTFGSGTRLTVV.

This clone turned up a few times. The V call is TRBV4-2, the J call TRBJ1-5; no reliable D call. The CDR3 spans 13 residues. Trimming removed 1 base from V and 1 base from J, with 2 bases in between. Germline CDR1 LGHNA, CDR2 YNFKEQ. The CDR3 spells CASSQGSNQPQHF. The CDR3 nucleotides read TGTGCCAGCAGCCAAGGCAGCAATCAGCCCCAGCATTTT.

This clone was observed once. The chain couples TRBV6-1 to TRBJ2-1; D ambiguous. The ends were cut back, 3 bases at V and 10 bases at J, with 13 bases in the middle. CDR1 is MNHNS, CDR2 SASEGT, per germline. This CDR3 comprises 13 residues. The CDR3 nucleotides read TGTGCCAGCAGTGATATAGGGCTTGGGGAGCAGTTCTTC. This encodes CASSDIGLGEQFF.

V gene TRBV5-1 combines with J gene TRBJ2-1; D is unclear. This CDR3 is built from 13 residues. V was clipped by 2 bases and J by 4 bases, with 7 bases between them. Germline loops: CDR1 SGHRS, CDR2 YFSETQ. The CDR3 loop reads CASSFSAYNEQFF. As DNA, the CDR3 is TGCGCCAGCAGCTTCAGCGCTTACAATGAGCAGTTCTTC. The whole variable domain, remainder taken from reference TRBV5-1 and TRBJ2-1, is KAGVTQTPRYLIKTRGQQVTLSCSPISGHRSVSWYQQTPGQGLQFLFEYFSETQRNKGNFPGRFSGRQFSNSRSEMNVSTLELGDSALYLCASSFSAYNEQFFGPGTRLTVL.

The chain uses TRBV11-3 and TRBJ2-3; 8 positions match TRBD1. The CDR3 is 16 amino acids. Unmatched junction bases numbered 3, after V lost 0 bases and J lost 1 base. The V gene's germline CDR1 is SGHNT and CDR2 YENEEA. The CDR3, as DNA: TGTGCCAGCAGCTTAGAGACAGGGGCCGGCACAGATACGCAGTATTTT. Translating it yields CASSLETGAGTDTQYF.

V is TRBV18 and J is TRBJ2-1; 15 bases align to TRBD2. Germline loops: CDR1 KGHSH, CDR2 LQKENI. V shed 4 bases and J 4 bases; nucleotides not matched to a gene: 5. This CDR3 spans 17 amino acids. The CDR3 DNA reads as TGTGCCAGCTCACGAGGGACTAGCGGGAGGTATTACAATGAGCAGTTCTTC. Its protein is CASSRGTSGRYYNEQFF.

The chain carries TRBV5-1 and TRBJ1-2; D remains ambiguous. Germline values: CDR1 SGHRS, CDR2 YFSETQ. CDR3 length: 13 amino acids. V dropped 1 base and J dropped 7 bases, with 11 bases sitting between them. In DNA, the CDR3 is TGCGCCAGCAGCTTGAAAGGGTCGAGTGGCTACACCTTC. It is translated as CASSLKGSSGYTF. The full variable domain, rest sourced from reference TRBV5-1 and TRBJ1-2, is KAGVTQTPRYLIKTRGQQVTLSCSPISGHRSVSWYQQTPGQGLQFLFEYFSETQRNKGNFPGRFSGRQFSNSRSEMNVSTLELGDSALYLCASSLKGSSGYTFGSGTRLTVV.

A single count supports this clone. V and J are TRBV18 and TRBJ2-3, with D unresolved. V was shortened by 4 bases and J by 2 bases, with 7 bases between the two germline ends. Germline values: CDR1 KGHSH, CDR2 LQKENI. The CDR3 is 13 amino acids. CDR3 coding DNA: TGTGCCAGCTCACGGGCCACCACAGATACGCAGTATTTT. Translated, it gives CASSRATTDTQYF.

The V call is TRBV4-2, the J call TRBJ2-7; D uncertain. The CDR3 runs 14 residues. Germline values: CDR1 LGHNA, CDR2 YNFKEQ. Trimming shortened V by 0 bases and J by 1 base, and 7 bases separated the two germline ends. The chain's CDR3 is CASSQDSGSYEQYF. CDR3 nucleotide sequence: TGTGCCAGCAGCCAAGATTCCGGATCCTACGAGCAGTACTTC.